This T cell receptor beta chain originates from a study of cytomegalovirus exposure and HLA in healthy donors. In regard to this clone: Its antigen is still unknown.

V was cut by 5 bases and J by 0 bases, with 13 bases left in between. CDR3 length: 15 residues. In germline, CDR1 is LNHDA, CDR2 SQIVND (reference sequence). Study-level results: A likely sequencing artifact accounted for one observed cluster of highly shared sequence variants. The authors listed over 150 TCR beta chains as cytomegalovirus-associated. Rarity held for most TCR sequences, but there were some public TCRs that occurred in many donors.

Both 60 Vbeta primers and 13 Jbeta primers went into the PCR. Sequencing used immunoSEQ multiplex PCR; TCRdb keeps in-frame clones, though not all of them. The sample consists of over 100,000 clones, roughly three fifths of them appearing once. The source of this sequence is a man aged 35-49 years in good health and CMV-seropositive. Sequenced: PBMCs. The chain employs TRBV19 and TRBJ1-2, with D maybe TRBD1 (5 bases). As DNA, the CDR3 is TGTGCCAGTAGTCCCGACCGGGGGGCTAACTATGGCTACACCTTC. Its protein product is CASSPDRGANYGYTF.